A selection of T cell receptor beta chains follows, all from one sample in a study of blood T cell repertoires in COVID-19. Measured with immunoSEQ multiplex PCR; TCRdb has only the in-frame clones, and not every one. The sample holds some 370,000 clones, around 87% seen once. What was sequenced was peripheral blood. The receptors shown here come from a woman in her 30s with COVID-19, enrolled during active disease. The CDR3 runs from the conserved cysteine through the conserved F or W. A D gene is named only where the DNA matches it firmly. Size tells how often a clone was seen (once, few, many) or the class of an expanded clone, and some rows leave it out.

J gene | clone size | D gene | V gene | CDR3 protein | CDR3 DNA
TRBJ2-1 | - | - | TRBV11-3 | CASSSDRYEQFF | TGTGCCAGCAGCTCGGACAGATATGAGCAGTTCTTC
TRBJ2-2 | once | TRBD2 | TRBV2 | CASSGGASGMPGELFF | TGTGCCAGCAGTGGAGGGGCTAGCGGGATGCCCGGGGAGCTGTTTTTT
TRBJ1-1 | - | TRBD1 | TRBV11-3 | CASSTGTVNTEAFF | TGTGCCAGCAGTACCGGGACAGTGAACACTGAAGCTTTCTTT
TRBJ2-2 | - | TRBD2 | TRBV28 | CASSPGLAGTGELFF | TGTGCCAGCAGTCCGGGACTAGCGGGGACCGGGGAGCTGTTTTTT
TRBJ2-3 | - | - | TRBV14 | CASSQARSTDTQYF | TGTGCCAGCAGCCAAGCTAGGAGCACAGATACGCAGTATTTT
TRBJ2-3 | once | TRBD1 | TRBV4-1 | CASSLGTGRTDTQYF | TGCGCCAGCAGCCTCGGGACAGGGCGTACAGATACGCAGTATTTT
TRBJ2-2 | - | - | TRBV9 | CASSVKGLDTGELFF | TGTGCCAGCAGCGTAAAGGGGCTCGACACCGGGGAGCTGTTTTTT
TRBJ2-3 | - | - | TRBV5-1 | CASSLAGRTGTPDTQYF | TGCGCCAGCAGCTTGGCGGGTAGAACAGGGACCCCAGATACGCAGTATTTT
TRBJ2-3 | - | - | TRBV2 | CASSEEGGGDTQYF | TGTGCCAGCAGTGAAGAGGGAGGGGGAGATACGCAGTATTTT
TRBJ2-7 | - | TRBD1 | TRBV28 | CASSGTGTGAYEQYF | TGTGCCAGCAGTGGAACCGGGACAGGGGCCTACGAGCAGTACTTC
TRBJ2-7 | - | - | TRBV2 | CASSSQGPFNEQYF | TGTGCCAGCAGTTCTCAGGGCCCGTTTAACGAGCAGTACTTC